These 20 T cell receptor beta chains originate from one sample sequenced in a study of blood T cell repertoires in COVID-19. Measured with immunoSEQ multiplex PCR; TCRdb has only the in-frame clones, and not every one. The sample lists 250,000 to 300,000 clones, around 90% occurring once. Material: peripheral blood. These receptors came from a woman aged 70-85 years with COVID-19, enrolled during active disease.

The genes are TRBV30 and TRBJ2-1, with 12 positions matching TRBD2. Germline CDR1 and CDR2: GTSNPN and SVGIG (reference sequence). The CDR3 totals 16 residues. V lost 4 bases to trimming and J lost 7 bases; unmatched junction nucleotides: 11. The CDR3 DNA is TGTGCCTGGATCCTAGCGGGAGGGCCGAAGAAAAATGAGCAGTTCTTC. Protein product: CAWILAGGPKKNEQFF.

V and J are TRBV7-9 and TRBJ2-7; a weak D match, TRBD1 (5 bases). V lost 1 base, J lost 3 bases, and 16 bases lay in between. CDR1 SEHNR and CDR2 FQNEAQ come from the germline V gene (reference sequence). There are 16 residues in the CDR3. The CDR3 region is CASSLGGQGSYYEQYF. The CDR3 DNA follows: TGTGCCAGCAGCTTAGGTGGCCAGGGTTCTTACTACGAGCAGTACTTC. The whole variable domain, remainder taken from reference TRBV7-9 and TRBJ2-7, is DTGVSQNPRHKITKRGQNVTFRCDPISEHNRLYWYRQTLGQGPEFLTYFQNEAQLEKSRLLSDRFSAERPKGSFSTLEIQRTEQGDSAMYLCASSLGGQGSYYEQYFGPGTRLTVT.

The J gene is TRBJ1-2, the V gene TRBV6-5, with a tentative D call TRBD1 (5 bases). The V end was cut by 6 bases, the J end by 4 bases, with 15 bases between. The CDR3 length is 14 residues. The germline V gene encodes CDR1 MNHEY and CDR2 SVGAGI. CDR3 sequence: CASSSGRGAYGYTF. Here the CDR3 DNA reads TGTGCCAGCAGCAGCGGGAGGGGCGCCTATGGCTACACCTTC.

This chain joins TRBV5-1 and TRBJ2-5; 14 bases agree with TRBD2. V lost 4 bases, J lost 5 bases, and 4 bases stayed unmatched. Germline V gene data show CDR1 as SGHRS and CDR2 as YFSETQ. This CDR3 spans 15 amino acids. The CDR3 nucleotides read TGCGCCAGCAGCGGACTAGCGGGAGGAGAGGAGACCCAGTACTTC. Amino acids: CASSGLAGGEETQYF.

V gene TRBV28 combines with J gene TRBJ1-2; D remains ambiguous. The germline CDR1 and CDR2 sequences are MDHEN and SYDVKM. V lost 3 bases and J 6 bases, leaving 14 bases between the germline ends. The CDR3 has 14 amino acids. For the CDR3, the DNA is TGTGCCAGCAGTTTTGAGGTACGGATAAATGGCTACACCTTC. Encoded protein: CASSFEVRINGYTF.

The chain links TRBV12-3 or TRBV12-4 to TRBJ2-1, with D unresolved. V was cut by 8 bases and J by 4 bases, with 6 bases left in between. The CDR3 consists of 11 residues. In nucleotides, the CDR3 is TGTGCCAGCCGACATTACAATGAGCAGTTCTTC. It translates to CASRHYNEQFF.

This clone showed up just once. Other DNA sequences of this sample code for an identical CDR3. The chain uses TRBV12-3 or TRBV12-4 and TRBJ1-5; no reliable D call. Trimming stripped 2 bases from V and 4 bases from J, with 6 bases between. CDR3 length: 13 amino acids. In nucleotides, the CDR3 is TGTGCCAGCAGTTTATTGCAGAATCAGCCCCAGCATTTT. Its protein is CASSLLQNQPQHF.

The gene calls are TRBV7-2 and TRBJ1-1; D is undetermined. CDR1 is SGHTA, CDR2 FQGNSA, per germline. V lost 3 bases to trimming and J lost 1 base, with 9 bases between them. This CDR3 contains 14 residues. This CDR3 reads CASSFDGENTEAFF. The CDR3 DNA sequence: TGTGCCAGCAGCTTCGACGGGGAGAACACTGAAGCTTTCTTT.

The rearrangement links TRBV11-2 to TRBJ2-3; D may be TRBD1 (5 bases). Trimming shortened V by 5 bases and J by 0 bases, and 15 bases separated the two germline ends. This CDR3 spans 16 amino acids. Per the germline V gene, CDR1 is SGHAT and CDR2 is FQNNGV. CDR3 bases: TGTGCCAGCAGCCGCAGACAGCTAACTAGCACAGATACGCAGTATTTT. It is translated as CASSRRQLTSTDTQYF. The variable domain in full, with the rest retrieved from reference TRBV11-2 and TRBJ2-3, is EAGVAQSPRYKIIEKRQSVAFWCNPISGHATLYWYQQILGQGPKLLIQFQNNGVVDDSQLPKDRFSAERLKGVDSTLKIQPAKLEDSAVYLCASSRRQLTSTDTQYFGPGTRLTVL.

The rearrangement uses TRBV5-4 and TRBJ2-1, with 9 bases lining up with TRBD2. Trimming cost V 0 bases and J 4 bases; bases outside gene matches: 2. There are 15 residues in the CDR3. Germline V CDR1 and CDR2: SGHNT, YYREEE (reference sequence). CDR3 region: CASSLGGRVYNEQFF. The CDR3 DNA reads TGTGCCAGCAGCTTGGGCGGGAGGGTATACAATGAGCAGTTCTTC.

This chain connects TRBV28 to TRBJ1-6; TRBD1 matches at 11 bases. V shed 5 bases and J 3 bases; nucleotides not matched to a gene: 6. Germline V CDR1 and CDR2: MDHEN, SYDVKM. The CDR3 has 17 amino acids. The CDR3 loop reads CASSESGTGGYNSPLHF. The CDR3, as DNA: TGTGCCAGCAGTGAATCCGGGACAGGGGGCTATAATTCACCCCTCCACTTT.

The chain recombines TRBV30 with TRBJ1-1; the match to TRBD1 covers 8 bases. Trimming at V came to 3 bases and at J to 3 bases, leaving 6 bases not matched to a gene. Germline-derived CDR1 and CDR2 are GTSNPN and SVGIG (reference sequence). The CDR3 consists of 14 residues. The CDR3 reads CAWSGDRGYTEAFF. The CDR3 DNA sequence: TGTGCCTGGAGCGGCGACAGGGGCTACACTGAAGCTTTCTTT. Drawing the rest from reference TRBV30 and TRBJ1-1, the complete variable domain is SQTIHQWPATLVQPVGSPLSLECTVEGTSNPNLYWYRQAAGRGLQLLFYSVGIGQISSEVPQNLSASRPQDRQFILSSKKLLLSDSGFYLCAWSGDRGYTEAFFGQGTRLTVV.

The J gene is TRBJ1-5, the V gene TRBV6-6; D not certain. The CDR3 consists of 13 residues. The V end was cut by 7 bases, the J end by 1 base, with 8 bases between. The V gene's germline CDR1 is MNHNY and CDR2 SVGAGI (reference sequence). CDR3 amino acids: CASKRMSNQPQHF. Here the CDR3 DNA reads TGTGCCAGCAAGAGGATGAGCAATCAGCCCCAGCATTTT.

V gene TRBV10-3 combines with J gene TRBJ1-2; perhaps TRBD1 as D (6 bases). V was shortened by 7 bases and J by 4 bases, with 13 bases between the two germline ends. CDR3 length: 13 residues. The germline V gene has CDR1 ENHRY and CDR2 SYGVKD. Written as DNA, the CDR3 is TGTGCCATCACTACCGACAGGAGCTATGGCTACACCTTC. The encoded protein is CAITTDRSYGYTF.

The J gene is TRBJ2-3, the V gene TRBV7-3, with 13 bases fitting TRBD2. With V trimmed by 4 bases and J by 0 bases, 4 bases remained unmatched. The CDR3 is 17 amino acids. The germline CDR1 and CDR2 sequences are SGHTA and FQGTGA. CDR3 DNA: TGTGCCAGCAGCTCGGGGACTAGCGGGATTAGCACAGATACGCAGTATTTT. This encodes CASSSGTSGISTDTQYF.

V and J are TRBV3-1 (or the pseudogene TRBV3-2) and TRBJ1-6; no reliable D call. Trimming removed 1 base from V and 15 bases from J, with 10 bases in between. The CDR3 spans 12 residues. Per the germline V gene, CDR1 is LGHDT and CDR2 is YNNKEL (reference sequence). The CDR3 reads CASSQGEAILHF. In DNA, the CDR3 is TGTGCCAGCAGCCAAGGGGAGGCCATCCTCCACTTT.

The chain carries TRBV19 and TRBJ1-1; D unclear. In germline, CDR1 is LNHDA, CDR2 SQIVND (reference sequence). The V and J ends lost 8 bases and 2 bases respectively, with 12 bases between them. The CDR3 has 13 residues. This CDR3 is CASSDTANTEAFF. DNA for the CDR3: TGTGCCAGTTCGGATACAGCTAACACTGAAGCTTTCTTT.

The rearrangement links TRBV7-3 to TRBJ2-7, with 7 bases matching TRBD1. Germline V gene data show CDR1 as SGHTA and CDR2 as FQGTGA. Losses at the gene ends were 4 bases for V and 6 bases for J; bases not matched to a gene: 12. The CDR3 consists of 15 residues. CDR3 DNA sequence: TGTGCCAGCAGCTCGGGACAGATCGGAAATACCGAGCAGTACTTC. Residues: CASSSGQIGNTEQYF.

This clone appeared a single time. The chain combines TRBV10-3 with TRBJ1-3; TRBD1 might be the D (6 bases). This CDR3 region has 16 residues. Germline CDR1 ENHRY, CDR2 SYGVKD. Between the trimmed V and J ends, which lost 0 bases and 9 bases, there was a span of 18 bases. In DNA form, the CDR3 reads TGTGCCATCAGTGAGTCGGCAGGGGACGATTGGGGCACCATATATTTT. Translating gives CAISESAGDDWGTIYF.

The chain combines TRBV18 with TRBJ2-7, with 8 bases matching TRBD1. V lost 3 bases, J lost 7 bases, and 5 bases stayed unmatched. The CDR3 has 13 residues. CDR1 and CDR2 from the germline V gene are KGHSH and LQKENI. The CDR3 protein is CASSPQGAGEQYF. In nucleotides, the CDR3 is TGTGCCAGCTCACCCCAGGGGGCAGGTGAGCAGTACTTC. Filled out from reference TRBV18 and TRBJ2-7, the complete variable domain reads NAGVMQNPRHLVRRRGQEARLRCSPMKGHSHVYWYRQLPEEGLKFMVYLQKENIIDESGMPKERFSAEFPKEGPSILRIQQVVRGDSAAYFCASSPQGAGEQYFGPGTRLTVT.